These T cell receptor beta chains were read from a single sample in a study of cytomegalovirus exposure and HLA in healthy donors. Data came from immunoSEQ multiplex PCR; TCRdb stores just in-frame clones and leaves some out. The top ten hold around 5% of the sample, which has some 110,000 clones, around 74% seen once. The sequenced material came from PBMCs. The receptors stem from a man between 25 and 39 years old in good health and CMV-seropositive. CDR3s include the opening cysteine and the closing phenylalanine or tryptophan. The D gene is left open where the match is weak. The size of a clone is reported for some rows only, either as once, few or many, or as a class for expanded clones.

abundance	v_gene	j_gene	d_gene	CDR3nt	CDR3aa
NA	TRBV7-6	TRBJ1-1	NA	TGTGCCAGCAGCCCTGCTTGGGCTGGCACTGAAGCTTTCTTT	CASSPAWAGTEAFF
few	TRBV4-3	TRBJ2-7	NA	TGCGCCAGCAGCCAAGACCTGGGGGCGGGCAACTACGAGCAGTACTTC	CASSQDLGAGNYEQYF
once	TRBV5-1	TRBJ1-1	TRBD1	TGCGCCAGCAGCTTGGCCCCAACAGGGGGCTCAGCTTTCTTT	CASSLAPTGGSAFF
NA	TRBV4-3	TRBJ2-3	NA	TGCGCCAGCAGTTGGCGGACCAGCGGTACGCAGTATTTT	CASSWRTSGTQYF
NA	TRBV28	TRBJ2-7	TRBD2	TGTGCCAGCAGCGTTCGAGCGGGGGGGCAGTACGAGCAGTACTTC	CASSVRAGGQYEQYF
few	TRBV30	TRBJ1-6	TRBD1	TGTGCCTGGACCTTCACCGGGACAGCGAATTCACCCCTCCACTTT	CAWTFTGTANSPLHF
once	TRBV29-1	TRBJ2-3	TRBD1	TGCAGCGCCAGACAGGGTGCCACAGATACGCAGTATTTT	CSARQGATDTQYF
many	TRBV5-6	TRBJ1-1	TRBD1	TGTGCCAGCAAGGGACAGGGAGGGGGTGAAGCTTTCTTT	CASKGQGGGEAFF
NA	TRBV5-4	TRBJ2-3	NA	TGTGCCAGCAGCACCAGACCGACAGCTAGCACAGATACGCAGTATTTT	CASSTRPTASTDTQYF
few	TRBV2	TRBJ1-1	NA	TGTGCCAGCGCCCGAGGAGAGAACACTGAAGCTTTCTTT	CASARGENTEAFF
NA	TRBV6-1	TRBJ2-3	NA	TGTGCCAGCAGTCGACAAGGGGCAGATACGCAGTATTTT	CASSRQGADTQYF
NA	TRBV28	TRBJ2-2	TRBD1	TGTGCCAGCAGTTTATGGATTTCAGGGGGGAACACCGGGGAGCTGTTTTTT	CASSLWISGGNTGELFF
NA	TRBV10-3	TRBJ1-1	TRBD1	TGTGCCATCAGTGACTCCGAGACAGGGGAGTGGGGGAACACTGAAGCTTTCTTT	CAISDSETGEWGNTEAFF
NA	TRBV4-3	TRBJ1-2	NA	TGCGCCAGCAGCCAAGATAGTAACCGGGGCTATGGCTACACCTTC	CASSQDSNRGYGYTF
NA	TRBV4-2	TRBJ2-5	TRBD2	TGTGCCAGCAGCCGATACGTAGCGGGGGGGCAGGAGACCCAGTACTTC	CASSRYVAGGQETQYF
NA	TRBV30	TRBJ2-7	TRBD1	TGTGCCGGTTGGGGGACAGGGGGCTTTGGAGGGGACGAGCAGTACTTC	CAGWGTGGFGGDEQYF
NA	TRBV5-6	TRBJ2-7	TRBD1	TGTGCCAGCAGCTTGAAGACAGGGGGAGGCTACGAGCAGTACTTC	CASSLKTGGGYEQYF
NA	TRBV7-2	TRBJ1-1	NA	TGTGCCAGCAGCTTAGCGACCTGGGCCATATGGGCTTTCTTT	CASSLATWAIWAFF
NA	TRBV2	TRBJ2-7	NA	TGTGCCAGCAGTTTTACAGGATCCTACGAGCAGTACTTC	CASSFTGSYEQYF
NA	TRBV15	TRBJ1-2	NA	TGTGCCACCAGCAGCGTCAGGGTGGGCGGTGGCTATGGCTACACCTTC	CATSSVRVGGGYGYTF
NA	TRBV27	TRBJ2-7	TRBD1	TGTGCCAGCAGTGCACAGGGGAACGGCTACGAGCAGTACTTC	CASSAQGNGYEQYF
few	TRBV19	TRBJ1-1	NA	TGTGCCAGTAGTATTCTGCGACTGGGCACTGAAGCTTTCTTT	CASSILRLGTEAFF
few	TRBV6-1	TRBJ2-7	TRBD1	TGTGCCAGCAGCCGGGACAGGGCCTACGAGCAGTACTTC	CASSRDRAYEQYF
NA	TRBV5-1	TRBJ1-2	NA	TGCGCCAGCAGCTCGACTTCCGGGACACACTATGGCTACACCTTC	CASSSTSGTHYGYTF
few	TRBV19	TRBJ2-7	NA	TGTGCCAGTAGTAGTGGCGGGCGGTTTTCCTACGAGCAGTACTTC	CASSSGGRFSYEQYF
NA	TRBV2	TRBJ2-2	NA	TGTGCCAGCAGTGTCATCAGCGACACCGGGGAGCTGTTTTTT	CASSVISDTGELFF
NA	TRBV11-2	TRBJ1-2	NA	TGTGCCAGCAGCTTAGGGTGGGCAGCTAACTATGGCTACACCTTC	CASSLGWAANYGYTF
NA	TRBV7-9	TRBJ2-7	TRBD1	TGTGCCAGCAGCCTAGCAGGGGGCTACGAGCAGTACTTC	CASSLAGGYEQYF
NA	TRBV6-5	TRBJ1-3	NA	TGCGCCAGCCGTGACGGAGGGGGAAACACCATATATTTT	CASRDGGGNTIYF
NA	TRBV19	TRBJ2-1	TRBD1	TGTGCCAGTAGGCCCACAGGAGGACAGGGGGCGGGTGAGCAGTTCTTC	CASRPTGGQGAGEQFF
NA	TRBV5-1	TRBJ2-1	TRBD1	TGCGCCAGCAGCGAGGACAGGGTTTGGAATGAGCAGTTCTTC	CASSEDRVWNEQFF
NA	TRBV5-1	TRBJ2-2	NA	TGCGCCAGCAGCTTGGATCCAGGATCGAACACCGGGGAGCTGTTTTTT	CASSLDPGSNTGELFF
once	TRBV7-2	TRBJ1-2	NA	TGTGCCAGCAGCGCGGGCCAAGACTATGGCTACACCTTC	CASSAGQDYGYTF
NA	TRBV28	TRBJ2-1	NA	TGTGCCAGCAGTCCCCCGGCCTACAATGAGCAGTTCTTC	CASSPPAYNEQFF
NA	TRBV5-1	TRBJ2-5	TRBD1	TGCGCCAGCAGCTTCGAACCGGGACAGGGCATGGAGACCCAGTACTTC	CASSFEPGQGMETQYF
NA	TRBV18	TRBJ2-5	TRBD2	TGTGCCAGCTCACTGGGACTAGCGCAAGAGACCCAGTACTTC	CASSLGLAQETQYF